This TCR beta chain was observed in a study of blood T cell repertoires in COVID-19. The CDR3 covers 15 residues. V lost 0 bases and J lost 1, with 10 bases in between. Per the germline V gene, CDR1 is SGHDT and CDR2 is YYEEEE. TCRdb's table, derived via immunoSEQ multiplex PCR, lists solely in-frame clones and lacks some. The sample has 130,000 or so clones, approximately 88% seen once. The rearrangement links TRBV5-6 to TRBJ2-5; D gene ambiguous. Sequenced input: peripheral blood. This clonotype was sampled from a woman aged 80 or over with acute or convalescent COVID-19. The CDR3 DNA is TGTGCCAGCAGCTTGGGCAGGTCATCCCAAGAGACCCAGTACTTC. Translating it yields CASSLGRSSQETQYF.